One sample yielded the 15 T cell receptor beta chains listed below, sequenced in a study of beta chain features in type 1 diabetes. Overall study results and limits: Among patients with Type 1 diabetes, TCRB CDR3s were moderately but significantly shorter in every one of the four CD4+ subsets.

The study reverse transcribed the entire isolated RNA, so it sequenced expressed TCRB transcripts. Using immunoSEQ multiplex PCR, the repertoire was profiled, and TCRdb retains in-frame clones only, with some absent. This sample has roughly 340,000 clones, with about 12% found just once. These receptors have no known antigen. The sequenced material came from naive CD4+ T cells from blood. These TCRs come from a woman between 18 and 29 years old with type 1 diabetes.

This clone was seen a few times. The chain has TRBV6-6 and TRBJ2-7, with D perhaps TRBD1 (5 bases). The ends were cut back, 2 bases at V and 1 base at J, with 15 bases in the middle. This CDR3 is 16 amino acids long. Germline-derived CDR1 and CDR2 are MNHNY and SVGAGI (reference sequence). CDR3 nucleotides: TGTGCCAGCAGTTACCCCGACCGAACAGGTTCCTACGAGCAGTACTTC. Amino acid sequence: CASSYPDRTGSYEQYF.

V usage is TRBV9 and J usage is TRBJ2-7; the D gene is possibly TRBD2 (5 bases). Per the germline V gene, CDR1 is SGDLS and CDR2 is YYNGEE. The V end was cut by 0 bases, the J end by 5 bases, with 12 bases between. This CDR3 has 14 amino acids. The CDR3 reads CASSVVAGSNEQYF. CDR3 sequence (DNA): TGTGCCAGCAGCGTAGTTGCGGGCAGCAACGAGCAGTACTTC.

This sequence joins TRBV4-1 and TRBJ2-7; 9 bases fit TRBD1. CDR3 length equals 16 residues. J lost 5 bases, V lost 1 base, and 9 bases had no gene match. CDR1 and CDR2 (germline): MGHRA, YSYEKL. CDR3 bases: TGCGCCAGCAGCCAAGTGCCGGGACAGGGATACCACGAGCAGTACTTC. The encoded protein is CASSQVPGQGYHEQYF.

This chain connects TRBV5-4 to TRBJ1-5, with D perhaps TRBD1 (6 bases). Per germline, CDR1 SGHNT and CDR2 YYREEE (reference sequence). Trimming removed 0 bases at V and 5 bases at J, with 9 bases between. The CDR3 extends over 14 amino acids. The CDR3, as DNA: TGTGCCAGCAGCTTGGCAGGGGACGATCAGCCCCAGCATTTT. Amino acids: CASSLAGDDQPQHF.

This clone has only a few counts. This rearrangement joins TRBV5-1 to TRBJ2-5; D unresolved. Deletions cut 0 bases from V and 2 bases from J, with 8 bases between. The CDR3 loop spans 14 amino acids. Germline V CDR1 and CDR2: SGHRS, YFSETQ. The CDR3 spells CASSLERRQETQYF. CDR3 nucleotides: TGCGCCAGCAGCTTGGAAAGGCGGCAAGAGACCCAGTACTTC. The complete variable domain, with remaining parts taken from reference TRBV5-1 and TRBJ2-5, reads KAGVTQTPRYLIKTRGQQVTLSCSPISGHRSVSWYQQTPGQGLQFLFEYFSETQRNKGNFPGRFSGRQFSNSRSEMNVSTLELGDSALYLCASSLERRQETQYFGPGTRLLVL.

This clone was seen a handful of times. The gene calls are TRBV7-9 and TRBJ2-5, with 9 bases fitting TRBD2. V lost 5 bases to trimming and J lost 7 bases; unmatched junction nucleotides: 11. The CDR3 has 15 residues. CDR1 and CDR2 from the germline V gene are SEHNR and FQNEAQ (reference sequence). DNA of the CDR3: TGTGCCAGCAGCCCCCCCCGGCGGGAGGGGGTGACCCAGTACTTC. Translating gives CASSPPRREGVTQYF.

The chain carries TRBV19 and TRBJ1-4; D gene unclear. This CDR3 comprises 13 residues. CDR1 LNHDA and CDR2 SQIVND come from the germline V gene (reference sequence). Trimming cost V 5 bases and J 7 bases, with 11 bases left between them. CDR3 bases: TGTGCCAGTAGTGGCAGAGGCCTTGAAAAACTGTTTTTT. Its translation: CASSGRGLEKLFF.

The chain couples TRBV30 to TRBJ1-3; 8 bases fit TRBD1. This CDR3 comprises 16 residues. Germline assignment: CDR1 GTSNPN and CDR2 SVGIG (reference sequence). V was clipped by 3 bases and J by 2 bases; unmatched bases: 9. The CDR3 nucleotides are TGTGCCTGGAGGGACACCTACAGGGGGACTGGAAACACCATATATTTT. Protein: CAWRDTYRGTGNTIYF. Full variable domain (outside the CDR3, taken from reference TRBV30 and TRBJ1-3): SQTIHQWPATLVQPVGSPLSLECTVEGTSNPNLYWYRQAAGRGLQLLFYSVGIGQISSEVPQNLSASRPQDRQFILSSKKLLLSDSGFYLCAWRDTYRGTGNTIYFGEGSWLTVV.

The genes are TRBV7-2 and TRBJ2-5; 8 bases map to TRBD1. The CDR3 runs to 14 residues. V lost 4 bases to trimming and J lost 5 bases; unmatched junction nucleotides: 6. Germline V lookup: CDR1 SGHTA, CDR2 FQGNSA. The CDR3 loop reads CASSSRQGHETQYF. In DNA form, the CDR3 reads TGTGCCAGCAGCTCAAGACAGGGGCACGAGACCCAGTACTTC.

This clone was seen more than once but under ten times. CDR3 DNA sequence: TGCAGCGTTGGGGACCCCTGGGGACTGAGCCTTCCCACCTTC. Translated: CSVGDPWGLSLPTF. The rearrangement uses TRBV29-1 and TRBJ1-2; tentatively, D is TRBD1 (5 bases). V lost 4 bases, J lost 13 bases, and 25 bases lay in between. The CDR3 has 14 residues. Germline V lookup: CDR1 SQVTM, CDR2 ANQGSEA. Filled out from reference TRBV29-1 and TRBJ1-2, the complete variable domain reads SAVISQKPSRDICQRGTSLTIQCQVDSQVTMMFWYRQQPGQSLTLIATANQGSEATYESGFVIDKFPISRPNLTFSTLTVSNMSPEDSSIYLCSVGDPWGLSLPTFGSGTRLTVV.

The V call is TRBV5-6, the J call TRBJ1-2, with D maybe TRBD1 (5 bases). The V end lost 0 bases, the J end lost 4 bases, and 16 bases lay between the germline ends. CDR1 SGHDT and CDR2 YYEEEE come from the germline V gene. The CDR3 is 16 amino acids. The CDR3 protein is CASSLAWQGGPYGYTF. The CDR3, as DNA: TGTGCCAGCAGCTTGGCCTGGCAGGGTGGCCCCTATGGCTACACCTTC.

The chain links TRBV29-1 to TRBJ2-1; tentatively, D is TRBD2 (6 bases). The CDR3 contains 12 residues. CDR1 and CDR2 from the germline V gene are SQVTM and ANQGSEA. Trimming removed 7 bases at V and 15 bases at J, with 22 bases between. The CDR3 DNA follows: TGCAGCGCGCGCGGGGCAGACCACATGAGGTTCTTC. Its translation: CSARGADHMRFF.

A word on this clone: Different DNA sequences within this sample yield the same CDR3. The chain links TRBV7-2 to TRBJ2-7, with 12 bases identical to TRBD2. V trimming: 4 bases; J trimming: 2 bases; junction bases outside the gene matches: 0. Germline V gene data show CDR1 as SGHTA and CDR2 as FQGNSA. This CDR3 spans 14 amino acids. CDR3 in amino acids: CASSSSGGAYEQYF. CDR3 bases: TGTGCCAGCAGCTCTAGCGGGGGGGCCTACGAGCAGTACTTC.

This chain joins TRBV15 and TRBJ1-1; D uncertain. The germline V gene encodes CDR1 LNHNV and CDR2 YYDKDF (reference sequence). The germline V and J ends were trimmed by 0 bases and 3 bases, with 8 bases remaining between them. The CDR3 sequence is 14 residues long. The CDR3 loop is CATSRDGMYTEAFF. The DNA of the CDR3 is TGTGCCACCAGCAGAGACGGGATGTACACTGAAGCTTTCTTT.

This clone has just a few counts. V gene TRBV6-6 combines with J gene TRBJ2-3; TRBD1 agrees at 9 bases. CDR3 size: 15 residues. Germline trimming cut 5 bases from V and 6 bases from J; bases unmatched to any gene: 9. From germline, CDR1 is MNHNY and CDR2 SVGAGI (reference sequence). The CDR3 nucleotides read TGTGCCAGCAGTACCGGGACAGGGTACGTGGATACGCAGTATTTT. This codes for CASSTGTGYVDTQYF.